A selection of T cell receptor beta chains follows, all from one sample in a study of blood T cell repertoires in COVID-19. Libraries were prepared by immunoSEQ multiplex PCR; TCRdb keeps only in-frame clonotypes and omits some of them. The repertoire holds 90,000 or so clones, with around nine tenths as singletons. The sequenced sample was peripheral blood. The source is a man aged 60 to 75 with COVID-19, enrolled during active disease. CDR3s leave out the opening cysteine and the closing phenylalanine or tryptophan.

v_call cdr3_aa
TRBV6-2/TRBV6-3 ASSPGTSGVTYNEQF
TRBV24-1 ATSEGLHEQY
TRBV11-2 ASSLAPGQGYEQY
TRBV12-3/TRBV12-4 ASSQTGPYGYT
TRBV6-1 ASSEGGGDTEAF
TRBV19 ASSIAGKQSPYEQY
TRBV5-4 ASSPPGNTEAF
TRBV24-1 ATSDSPAGKETQY
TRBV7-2 ASRSGTAGNTIY
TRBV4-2 ASSQAPMNTEAF
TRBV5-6 ASSPGTGGLNIQY
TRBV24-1 ATSKQGVLGELF
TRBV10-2 ASSESTSTEQF
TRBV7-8 ASSLSGPGKNQPQH
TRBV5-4 ASSLGQGMNTEAF
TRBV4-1 ASSQVPGAYEQY
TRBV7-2 ASARGQPYGYT
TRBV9 ASSLLGAGANTEAF